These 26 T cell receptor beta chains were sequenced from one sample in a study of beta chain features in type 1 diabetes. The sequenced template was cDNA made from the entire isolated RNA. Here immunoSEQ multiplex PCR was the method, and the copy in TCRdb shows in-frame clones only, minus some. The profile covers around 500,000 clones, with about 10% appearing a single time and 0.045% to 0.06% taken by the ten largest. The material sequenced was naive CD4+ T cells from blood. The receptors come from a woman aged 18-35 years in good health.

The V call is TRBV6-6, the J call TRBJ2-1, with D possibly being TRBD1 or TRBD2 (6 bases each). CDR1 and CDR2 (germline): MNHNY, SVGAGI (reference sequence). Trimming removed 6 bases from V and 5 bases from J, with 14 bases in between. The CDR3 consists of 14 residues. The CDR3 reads CASSLKGGDNEQFF. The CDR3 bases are TGTGCCAGCAGCCTCAAGGGGGGCGACAATGAGCAGTTCTTC.

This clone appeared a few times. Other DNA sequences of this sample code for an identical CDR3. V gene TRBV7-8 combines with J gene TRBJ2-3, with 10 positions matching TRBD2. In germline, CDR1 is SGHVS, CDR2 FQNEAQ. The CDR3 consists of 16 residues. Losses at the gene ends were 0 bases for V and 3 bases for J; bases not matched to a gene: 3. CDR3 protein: CASSLARLAGTDTQYF. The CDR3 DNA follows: TGTGCCAGCAGCTTAGCGCGACTAGCGGGTACAGATACGCAGTATTTT.

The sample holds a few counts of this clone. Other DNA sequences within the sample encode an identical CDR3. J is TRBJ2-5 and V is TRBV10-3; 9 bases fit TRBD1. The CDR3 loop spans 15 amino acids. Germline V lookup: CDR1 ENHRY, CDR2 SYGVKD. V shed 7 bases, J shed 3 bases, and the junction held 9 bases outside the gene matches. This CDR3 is CAIKNSGTGKETQYF. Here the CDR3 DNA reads TGTGCCATCAAAAACTCCGGGACAGGGAAAGAGACCCAGTACTTC.

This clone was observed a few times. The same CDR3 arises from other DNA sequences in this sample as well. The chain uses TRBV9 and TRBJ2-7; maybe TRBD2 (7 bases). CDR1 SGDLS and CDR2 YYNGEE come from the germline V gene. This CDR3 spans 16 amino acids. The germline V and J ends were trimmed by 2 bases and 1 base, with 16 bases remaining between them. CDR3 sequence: CASSVGGGPGSYEQYF. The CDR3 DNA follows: TGTGCCAGCAGCGTGGGGGGGGGCCCAGGGTCCTACGAGCAGTACTTC.

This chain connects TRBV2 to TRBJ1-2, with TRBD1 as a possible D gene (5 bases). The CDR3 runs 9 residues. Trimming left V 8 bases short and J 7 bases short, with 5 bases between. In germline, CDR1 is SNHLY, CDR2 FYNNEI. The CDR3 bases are TGTGCCAGCGGGGCTGGCTACACCTTC. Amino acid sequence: CASGAGYTF.

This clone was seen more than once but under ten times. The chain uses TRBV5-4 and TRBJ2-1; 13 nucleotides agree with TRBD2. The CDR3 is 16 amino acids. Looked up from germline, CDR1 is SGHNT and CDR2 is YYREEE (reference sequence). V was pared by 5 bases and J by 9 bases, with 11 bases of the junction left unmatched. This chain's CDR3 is CASRSMGLAGLTEQFF. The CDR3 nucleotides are TGTGCCAGCAGATCCATGGGACTAGCGGGACTGACTGAGCAGTTCTTC.

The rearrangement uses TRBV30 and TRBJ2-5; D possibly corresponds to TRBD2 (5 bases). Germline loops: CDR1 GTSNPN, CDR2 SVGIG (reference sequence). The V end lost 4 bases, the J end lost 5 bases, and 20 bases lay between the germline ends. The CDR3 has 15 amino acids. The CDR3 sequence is CAWTKAVGVSETQYF. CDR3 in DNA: TGTGCCTGGACAAAAGCCGTCGGGGTTAGCGAGACCCAGTACTTC.

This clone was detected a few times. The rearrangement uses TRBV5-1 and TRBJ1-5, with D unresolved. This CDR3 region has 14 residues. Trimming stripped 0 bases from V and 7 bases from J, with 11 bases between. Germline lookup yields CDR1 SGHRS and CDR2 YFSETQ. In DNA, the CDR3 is TGCGCCAGCAGCTTGGCGGCAGGCGTACAGCCCCAGCATTTT. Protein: CASSLAAGVQPQHF.

The CDR3 coding sequence is TGCGCCAGCAGCTTGGTCGGGAATACGCAGTATTTT. Protein product: CASSLVGNTQYF. The rearrangement uses TRBV5-1 and TRBJ2-3; the D gene is possibly TRBD2 (5 bases). This CDR3 has 12 amino acids. V was shortened by 0 bases and J by 7 bases, with 6 bases between the two germline ends. Germline V gene data show CDR1 as SGHRS and CDR2 as YFSETQ.

CDR3 DNA: TGTGCCATCAGTGAGTACGAAGACTATGGCTACACCTTC. Encoded protein: CAISEYEDYGYTF. This chain connects TRBV10-3 to TRBJ1-2; D is undetermined. Germline-derived CDR1 and CDR2 are ENHRY and SYGVKD. The CDR3 has 13 residues. Trimming removed 1 base at V and 3 bases at J, with 6 bases between.

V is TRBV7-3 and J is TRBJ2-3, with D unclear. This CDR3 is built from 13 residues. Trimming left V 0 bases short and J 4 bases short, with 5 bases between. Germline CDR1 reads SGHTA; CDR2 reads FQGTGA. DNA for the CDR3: TGTGCCAGCAGCTTAACCCTATCAGATACGCAGTATTTT. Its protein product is CASSLTLSDTQYF.

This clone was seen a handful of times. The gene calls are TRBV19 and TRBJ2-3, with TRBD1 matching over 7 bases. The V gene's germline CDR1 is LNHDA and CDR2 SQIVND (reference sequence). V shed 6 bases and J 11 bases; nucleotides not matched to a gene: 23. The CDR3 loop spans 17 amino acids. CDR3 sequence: CASSTRATGANLMVQYF. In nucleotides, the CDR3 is TGTGCCAGTAGCACACGGGCTACAGGGGCCAACCTTATGGTGCAGTATTTT. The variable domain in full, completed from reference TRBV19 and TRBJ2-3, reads DGGITQSPKYLFRKEGQNVTLSCEQNLNHDAMYWYRQDPGQGLRLIYYSQIVNDFQKGDIAEGYSVSREKKESFPLTVTSAQKNPTAFYLCASSTRATGANLMVQYFGPGTRLTVL.

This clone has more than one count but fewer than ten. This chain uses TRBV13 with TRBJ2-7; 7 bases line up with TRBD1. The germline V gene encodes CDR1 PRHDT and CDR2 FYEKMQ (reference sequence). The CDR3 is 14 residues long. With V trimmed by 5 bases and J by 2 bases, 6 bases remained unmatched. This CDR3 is CASSPWTGPYEQYF. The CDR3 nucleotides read TGTGCCAGCAGCCCGTGGACAGGTCCCTACGAGCAGTACTTC.

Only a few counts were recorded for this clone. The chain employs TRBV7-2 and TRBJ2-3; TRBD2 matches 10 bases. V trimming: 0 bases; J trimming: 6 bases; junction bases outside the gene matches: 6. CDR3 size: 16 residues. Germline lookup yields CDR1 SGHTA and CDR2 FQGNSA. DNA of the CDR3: TGTGCCAGCAGCTTAGCGATAGCGGGGGGTGCCGATACGCAGTATTTT. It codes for CASSLAIAGGADTQYF.

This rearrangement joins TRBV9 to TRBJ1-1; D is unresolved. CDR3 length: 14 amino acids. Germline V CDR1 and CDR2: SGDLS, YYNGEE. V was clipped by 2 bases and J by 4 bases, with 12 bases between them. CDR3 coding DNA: TGTGCCAGCAGCGTCGAACCGCAAGGCACTGAAGCTTTCTTT. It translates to CASSVEPQGTEAFF.

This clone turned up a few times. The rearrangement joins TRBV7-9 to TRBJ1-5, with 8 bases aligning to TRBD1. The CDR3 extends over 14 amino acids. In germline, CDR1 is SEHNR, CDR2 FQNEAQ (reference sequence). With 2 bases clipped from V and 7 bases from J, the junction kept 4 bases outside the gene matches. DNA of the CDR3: TGTGCCAGCAGCTTATCAACAGGGGGACAGCCCCAGCATTTT. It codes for CASSLSTGGQPQHF. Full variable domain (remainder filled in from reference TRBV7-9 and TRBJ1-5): DTGVSQNPRHKITKRGQNVTFRCDPISEHNRLYWYRQTLGQGPEFLTYFQNEAQLEKSRLLSDRFSAERPKGSFSTLEIQRTEQGDSAMYLCASSLSTGGQPQHFGDGTRLSIL.

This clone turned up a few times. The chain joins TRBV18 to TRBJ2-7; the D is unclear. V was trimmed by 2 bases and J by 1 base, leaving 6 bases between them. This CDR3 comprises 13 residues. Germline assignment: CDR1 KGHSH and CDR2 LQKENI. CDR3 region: CASSPDQSYEQYF. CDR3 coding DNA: TGTGCCAGCTCACCAGATCAATCCTACGAGCAGTACTTC.

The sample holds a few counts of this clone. The CDR3: CASSQFIGSTSPLHF. CDR3 sequence (DNA): TGCGCCAGCAGCCAATTTATCGGGAGTACATCACCCCTCCACTTT. The genes are TRBV4-1 and TRBJ1-6, with D unclear. This CDR3 comprises 15 residues. The germline V gene encodes CDR1 MGHRA and CDR2 YSYEKL. Trimming took 2 bases from V and 10 from J, leaving 15 bases between them.

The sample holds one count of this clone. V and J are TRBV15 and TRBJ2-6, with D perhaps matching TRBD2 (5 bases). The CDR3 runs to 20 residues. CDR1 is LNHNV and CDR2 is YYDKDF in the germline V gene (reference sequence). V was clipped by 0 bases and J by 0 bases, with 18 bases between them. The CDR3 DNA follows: TGTGCCACCAGCAGAGATGGAGATGCTGGGAGCCGCTCTGGGGCCAACGTCCTGACTTTC. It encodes CATSRDGDAGSRSGANVLTF.

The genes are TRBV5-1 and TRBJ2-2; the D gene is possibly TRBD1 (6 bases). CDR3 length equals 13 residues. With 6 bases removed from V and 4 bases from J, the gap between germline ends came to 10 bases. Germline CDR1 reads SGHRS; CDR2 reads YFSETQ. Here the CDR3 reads CASTDSFTGELFF. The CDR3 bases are TGCGCCAGCACGGACAGTTTCACCGGGGAGCTGTTTTTT.

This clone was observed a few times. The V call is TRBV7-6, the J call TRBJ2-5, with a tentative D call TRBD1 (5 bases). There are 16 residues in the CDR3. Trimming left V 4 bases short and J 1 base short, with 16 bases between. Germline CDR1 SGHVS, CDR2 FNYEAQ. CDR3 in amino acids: CASSSHLGVPQETQYF. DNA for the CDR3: TGTGCCAGCAGCTCGCACCTAGGGGTTCCCCAAGAGACCCAGTACTTC.

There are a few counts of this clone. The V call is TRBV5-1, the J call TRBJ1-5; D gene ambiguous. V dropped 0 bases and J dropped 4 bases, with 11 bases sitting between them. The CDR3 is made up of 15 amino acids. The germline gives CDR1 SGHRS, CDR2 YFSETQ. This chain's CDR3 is CASSLDGRINQPQHF. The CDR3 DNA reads TGCGCCAGCAGCTTGGACGGACGGATAAATCAGCCCCAGCATTTT.

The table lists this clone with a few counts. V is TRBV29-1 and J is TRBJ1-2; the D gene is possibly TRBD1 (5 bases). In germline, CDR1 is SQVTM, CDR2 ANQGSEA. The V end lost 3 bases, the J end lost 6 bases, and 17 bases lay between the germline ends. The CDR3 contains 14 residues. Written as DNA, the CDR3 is TGCAGCGTTGATCCGGGACCGAGGCACGATGGCTACACCTTC. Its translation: CSVDPGPRHDGYTF.

This chain's CDR3 is CAWSRAGAVYEQYF. CDR3 bases: TGTGCCTGGAGTAGGGCGGGAGCGGTGTACGAGCAGTACTTC. This chain links TRBV30 with TRBJ2-7, with 7 bases that match TRBD2. The trim removed 2 bases at V and 4 bases at J, leaving 8 bases unmatched. This CDR3 region has 14 residues. The germline V gene has CDR1 GTSNPN and CDR2 SVGIG (reference sequence).

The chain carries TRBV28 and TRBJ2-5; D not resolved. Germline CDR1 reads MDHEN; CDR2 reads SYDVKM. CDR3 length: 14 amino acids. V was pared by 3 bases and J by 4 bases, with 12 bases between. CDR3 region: CASSFRRLRETQYF. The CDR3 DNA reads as TGTGCCAGCAGTTTTAGGCGTTTGCGAGAGACCCAGTACTTC. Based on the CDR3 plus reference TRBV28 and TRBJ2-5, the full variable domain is DVKVTQSSRYLVKRTGEKVFLECVQDMDHENMFWYRQDPGLGLRLIYFSYDVKMKEKGDIPEGYSVSREKKERFSLILESASTNQTSMYLCASSFRRLRETQYFGPGTRLLVL.

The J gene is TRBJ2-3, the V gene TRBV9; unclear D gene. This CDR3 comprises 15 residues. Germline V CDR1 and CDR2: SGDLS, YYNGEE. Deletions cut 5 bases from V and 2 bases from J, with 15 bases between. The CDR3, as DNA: TGTGCCAGCAGTGAGACACCCTCTGCCACAGATACGCAGTATTTT. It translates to CASSETPSATDTQYF. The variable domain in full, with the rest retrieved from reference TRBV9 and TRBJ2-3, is DSGVTQTPKHLITATGQRVTLRCSPRSGDLSVYWYQQSLDQGLQFLIQYYNGEERAKGNILERFSAQQFPDLHSELNLSSLELGDSALYFCASSETPSATDTQYFGPGTRLTVL.